The 20 T cell receptor beta chains presented below share a single source sample, sequenced in a study of blood T cell repertoires in COVID-19. Data came from immunoSEQ multiplex PCR; TCRdb stores just in-frame clones and leaves some out. The table includes 150,000 to 200,000 clones, approximately 90% detected once. Sequencing was performed on peripheral blood. These receptors originate from an older woman with COVID-19, enrolled during active disease.

The rearrangement uses TRBV3-1 (or the pseudogene TRBV3-2) and TRBJ1-3; D unresolved. The CDR3 loop spans 15 amino acids. Trimming removed 4 bases at V and 0 bases at J, with 10 bases between. From germline, CDR1 is LGHDT and CDR2 YNNKEL (reference sequence). DNA for the CDR3: TGTGCCAGCAGCCTCCGGGTAACCTCTGGAAACACCATATATTTT. Translating it yields CASSLRVTSGNTIYF.

The table lists this clone with a count of one. This sequence joins TRBV6-5 and TRBJ2-3; 12 bases map to TRBD2. Germline trimming cut 5 bases from V and 8 bases from J; bases unmatched to any gene: 8. This CDR3 has 15 residues. Germline CDR1 reads MNHEY; CDR2 reads SVGAGI. The CDR3 nucleotides are TGTGCCAGCAGTCCTCTAGCGGGAGGGTATAGTACGCAGTATTTT. Its translation is CASSPLAGGYSTQYF.

The chain joins TRBV2 to TRBJ1-1; D unresolved. The CDR3 loop spans 14 amino acids. Looked up from germline, CDR1 is SNHLY and CDR2 is FYNNEI. V was clipped by 5 bases and J by 7 bases, with 17 bases between them. DNA of the CDR3: TGTGCCAGCAGTTTGTATGGGAGAGGTGGTGAAGCTTTCTTT. As protein: CASSLYGRGGEAFF.

In this sample, this clone turned up a few times. V usage is TRBV5-8 and J usage is TRBJ1-5; the match to TRBD1 covers 8 bases. Germline CDR1 and CDR2: SGHTS and YDEGEE. V lost 0 bases, J lost 6 bases, and 11 bases stayed unmatched. CDR3 length: 17 residues. The DNA for the CDR3 is TGTGCCAGCAGCTTGGGGACAGGGTTAATGAGAAGTCAGCCCCAGCATTTT. Translating gives CASSLGTGLMRSQPQHF.

The chain couples TRBV10-3 to TRBJ2-1, with D possibly matching TRBD2 (6 bases). CDR1 and CDR2 from the germline V gene are ENHRY and SYGVKD. V was trimmed by 6 bases and J by 3 bases, leaving 18 bases between them. The length of the CDR3 is 16 residues. The CDR3 bases are TGTGCCATCAGCCATATAGAGCGGGCAAACTACAATGAGCAGTTCTTC. This gives the protein CAISHIERANYNEQFF.

This chain links TRBV24-1 with TRBJ2-1; TRBD1 might be the D (5 bases). Germline lookup yields CDR1 KGHDR and CDR2 SFDVKD. With 8 bases removed from V and 4 bases from J, the gap between germline ends came to 8 bases. The CDR3 loop spans 12 amino acids. CDR3 nucleotide sequence: TGTGCCACCATAGACAGTTACAATGAGCAGTTCTTC. Translating gives CATIDSYNEQFF.

The chain employs TRBV30 and TRBJ2-1; a possible D gene is TRBD2 (7 bases). CDR3 length equals 15 residues. Trimming left V 0 bases short and J 0 bases short, with 9 bases between. Germline V gives CDR1 GTSNPN, CDR2 SVGIG (reference sequence). The CDR3 protein is CAWSVRGGSYNEQFF. CDR3 DNA sequence: TGTGCCTGGAGTGTAAGGGGGGGCTCCTACAATGAGCAGTTCTTC.

In DNA form, the CDR3 reads TGTGCCAGCAGCTTGGCAACAGGGGATTTGGAGACCCAGTACTTC. Residues: CASSLATGDLETQYF. The chain uses TRBV5-5 and TRBJ2-5, with 7 bases identical to TRBD1. There are 15 residues in the CDR3. With V trimmed by 0 bases and J by 5 bases, 7 bases remained unmatched. Germline CDR1 reads SGHKS; CDR2 reads YYEKEE (reference sequence).

Turning to this clone: This specimen includes other DNA sequences encoding the same CDR3. The chain recombines TRBV28 with TRBJ1-1; TRBD1 might be the D (5 bases). Trimming removed 2 bases from V and 5 bases from J, with 6 bases in between. Germline lookup yields CDR1 MDHEN and CDR2 SYDVKM. The CDR3 loop spans 12 amino acids. CDR3 in DNA: TGTGCCAGCAGTTTACAGGGAACTGAAGCTTTCTTT. Translated: CASSLQGTEAFF.

The CDR3 is CASSLSAGAYEQYF. In DNA, the CDR3 is TGTGCCAGCAGTTTATCGGCAGGGGCGTACGAGCAGTACTTC. The chain employs TRBV27 and TRBJ2-7; weak D call: TRBD1 (6 bases). The CDR3 contains 14 residues. Trimming cost V 0 bases and J 4 bases, with 10 bases left between them. Germline V gene data show CDR1 as MNHEY and CDR2 as SMNVEV (reference sequence).

The chain uses TRBV30 and TRBJ2-7; TRBD2 is a possible D gene (6 bases). Per the germline V gene, CDR1 is GTSNPN and CDR2 is SVGIG (reference sequence). CDR3 length: 14 amino acids. Trimming pared 0 bases from V and 1 base from J, leaving 10 bases between. CDR3: CAWSVGGISYEQYF. The CDR3 DNA sequence: TGTGCCTGGAGTGTCGGCGGGATTTCCTACGAGCAGTACTTC.

The genes are TRBV21-1 and TRBJ2-7; the table's D gene call, TRBD2, was not cross checked with the DNA. TRBV21-1 is noted as a pseudogene. The length of the CDR3 is 11 residues. DNA of the CDR3: TGTGCCAGCAGCCCCCCCCTAGGGCAGTACTTC. It is translated as CASSPPLGQYF.

The rearrangement joins TRBV3-1 (or the pseudogene TRBV3-2) to TRBJ2-3; 11 bases line up with TRBD2. The CDR3 has 18 residues. Germline CDR1 LGHDT, CDR2 YNNKEL (reference sequence). Losses at the gene ends were 0 bases for V and 2 bases for J; bases not matched to a gene: 7. CDR3 bases: TGTGCCAGCAGCCAAGATTTGGGGACTAGCGGACCCACAGATACGCAGTATTTT. Its protein is CASSQDLGTSGPTDTQYF.

The chain couples TRBV14 to TRBJ2-7; tentative D call: TRBD2 (5 bases). The V and J ends lost 5 bases and 4 bases respectively, with 9 bases between them. Germline CDR1 and CDR2: SGHDN and FVKESK. The length of the CDR3 is 12 residues. The CDR3 DNA is TGTGCCAGCAGCGCGAGCGGTTACGAGCAGTACTTC. Residues: CASSASGYEQYF.

The genes are TRBV5-4 and TRBJ1-1; 10 bases line up with TRBD1. Germline V CDR1 and CDR2: SGHNT, YYREEE (reference sequence). This CDR3 has 16 residues. V trimming: 4 bases; J trimming: 0 bases; junction bases outside the gene matches: 6. CDR3 DNA sequence: TGTGCCAGCAGCATACCGGGACAGGGGATGAACACTGAAGCTTTCTTT. Protein: CASSIPGQGMNTEAFF.

The rearrangement links TRBV7-9 to TRBJ2-7; TRBD2 might be the D (5 bases). The CDR3 runs to 14 residues. Trimming left V 1 base short and J 3 bases short, with 10 bases between. The germline gives CDR1 SEHNR, CDR2 FQNEAQ (reference sequence). The CDR3 bases are TGTGCCAGCAGCTTAGGTGAGGGAAACTACGAGCAGTACTTC. This sequence encodes CASSLGEGNYEQYF.

The chain couples TRBV10-3 to TRBJ1-4, with a weak D call TRBD1 (6 bases). The V gene lost 10 bases and the J gene lost 6 bases, with 15 bases spanning the gap. Germline V gives CDR1 ENHRY, CDR2 SYGVKD. The CDR3 is 13 residues long. The CDR3 spells CATSGQSHEKLFF. Written as DNA, the CDR3 is TGTGCCACTTCTGGACAGTCTCATGAAAAACTGTTTTTT.

This clone was recorded only once. V gene TRBV28 combines with J gene TRBJ2-2; the match to TRBD2 covers 12 bases. The germline V gene encodes CDR1 MDHEN and CDR2 SYDVKM. V trimming: 4 bases; J trimming: 6 bases; junction bases outside the gene matches: 3. The CDR3 length is 15 residues. In DNA, the CDR3 is TGTGCCAGCAGTTCTAGCGGGAGGGCCGCCGGGGAGCTGTTTTTT. This translates into CASSSSGRAAGELFF.

The genes are TRBV10-3 and TRBJ2-2, with TRBD2 identical over 9 bases. Trimming at V came to 3 bases and at J to 0 bases, leaving 5 bases not matched to a gene. The CDR3 contains 17 residues. Germline V gives CDR1 ENHRY, CDR2 SYGVKD. CDR3 in DNA: TGTGCCATCAGTGAAGTCCTAGCGGGACCGAACACCGGGGAGCTGTTTTTT. Translated, it gives CAISEVLAGPNTGELFF.

The gene calls are TRBV2 and TRBJ2-4; 9 bases match TRBD2. The germline V gene has CDR1 SNHLY and CDR2 FYNNEI. With 8 bases clipped from V and 1 base from J, the junction kept 6 bases outside the gene matches. The CDR3 sequence is 15 residues long. CDR3 residues: CASFSGSRAKNIQYF. CDR3 in DNA: TGTGCCAGCTTTAGCGGGAGTCGGGCCAAAAACATTCAGTACTTC.